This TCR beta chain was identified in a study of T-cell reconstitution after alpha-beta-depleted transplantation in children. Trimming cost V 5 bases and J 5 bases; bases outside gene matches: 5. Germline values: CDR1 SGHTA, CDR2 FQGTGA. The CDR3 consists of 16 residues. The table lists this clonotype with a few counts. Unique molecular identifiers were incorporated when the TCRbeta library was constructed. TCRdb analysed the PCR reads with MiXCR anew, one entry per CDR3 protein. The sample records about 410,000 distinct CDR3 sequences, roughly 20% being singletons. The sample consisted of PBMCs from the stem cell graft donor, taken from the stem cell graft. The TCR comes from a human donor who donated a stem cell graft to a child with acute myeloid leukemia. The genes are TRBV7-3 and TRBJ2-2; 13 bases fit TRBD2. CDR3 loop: CASSPRTSGSTGELFF. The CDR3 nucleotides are TGTGCCAGCAGCCCCCGGACTAGCGGGAGTACCGGGGAGCTGTTTTTT.